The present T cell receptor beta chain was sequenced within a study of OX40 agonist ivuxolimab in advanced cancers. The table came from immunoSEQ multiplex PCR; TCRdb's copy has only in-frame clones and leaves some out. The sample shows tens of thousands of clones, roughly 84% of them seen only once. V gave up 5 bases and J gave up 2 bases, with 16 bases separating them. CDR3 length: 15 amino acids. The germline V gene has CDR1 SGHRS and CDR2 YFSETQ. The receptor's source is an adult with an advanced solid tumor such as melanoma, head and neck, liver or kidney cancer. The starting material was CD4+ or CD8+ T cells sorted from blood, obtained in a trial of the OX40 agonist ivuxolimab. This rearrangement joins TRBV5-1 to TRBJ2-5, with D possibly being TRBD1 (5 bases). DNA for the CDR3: TGCGCCAGCAGTTCCTCCAGACAGAGACAAGAGACCCAGTACTTC. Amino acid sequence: CASSSSRQRQETQYF.